Presented here are 9 T cell receptor beta chains from one specimen sequenced in a study of blood T cell repertoires in COVID-19. TCRdb's table, derived via immunoSEQ multiplex PCR, lists solely in-frame clones and lacks some. Found here are 100,000 to 120,000 clones, roughly 85% of them singletons; the top ten hold around 15%. The sample consisted of peripheral blood. The receptors stem from a woman older than 75 with active or convalescent COVID-19.

The genes are TRBV5-1 and TRBJ1-4; TRBD1 agrees at 7 bases. The CDR3 is 14 amino acids. The V gene end was trimmed by 7 bases and the J gene end by 3 bases; junction bases not matched to a gene: 6. Germline loops: CDR1 SGHRS, CDR2 YFSETQ. CDR3 amino acids: CASSGGTANEKLFF. The CDR3 DNA reads TGCGCCAGCTCGGGGGGGACAGCTAATGAAAAACTGTTTTTT.

The V call is TRBV5-1, the J call TRBJ2-2; a possible D gene is TRBD2 (6 bases). The CDR3 spans 15 residues. Trimming shortened V by 4 bases and J by 7 bases, and 17 bases separated the two germline ends. CDR1 SGHRS and CDR2 YFSETQ come from the germline V gene. The CDR3 is CASSILASKGGELFF. CDR3 nucleotide sequence: TGCGCCAGCAGCATACTAGCTTCCAAGGGCGGGGAGCTGTTTTTT.

The rearrangement uses TRBV28 and TRBJ2-7; weak D call: TRBD2 (5 bases). The CDR3 extends over 12 amino acids. Germline loops: CDR1 MDHEN, CDR2 SYDVKM. V was trimmed by 10 bases and J by 1 base, leaving 11 bases between them. Written as DNA, the CDR3 is TGTGCCATCGGAGGTCCGTCCTACGAGCAGTACTTC. Translating it yields CAIGGPSYEQYF. Based on the CDR3 plus reference TRBV28 and TRBJ2-7, the full variable domain is DVKVTQSSRYLVKRTGEKVFLECVQDMDHENMFWYRQDPGLGLRLIYFSYDVKMKEKGDIPEGYSVSREKKERFSLILESASTNQTSMYLCAIGGPSYEQYFGPGTRLTVT.

The chain employs TRBV7-2 and TRBJ2-2, with unresolved D. Trimming stripped 1 base from V and 5 bases from J, with 14 bases between. Germline V gene lookup returns CDR1 SGHTA and CDR2 FQGNSA. There are 16 residues in the CDR3. CDR3: CASSLVGGSRTGELFF. The CDR3, as DNA: TGTGCCAGCAGCTTAGTCGGCGGATCTAGGACCGGGGAGCTGTTTTTT.

The chain has TRBV19 and TRBJ1-1; D is possibly TRBD1 (5 bases). The CDR3 loop spans 12 amino acids. Germline V gives CDR1 LNHDA, CDR2 SQIVND (reference sequence). Trimming took off 5 bases at V and 10 bases at J, with 14 bases between the two ends. The CDR3 loop reads CASSPRPGGAFF. The CDR3 nucleotides read TGTGCCAGTAGTCCTCGGCCGGGGGGAGCTTTCTTT. Full variable domain (rest looked up from reference TRBV19 and TRBJ1-1): DGGITQSPKYLFRKEGQNVTLSCEQNLNHDAMYWYRQDPGQGLRLIYYSQIVNDFQKGDIAEGYSVSREKKESFPLTVTSAQKNPTAFYLCASSPRPGGAFFGQGTRLTVV.

J is TRBJ2-7 and V is TRBV6-1; D possibly corresponds to TRBD1 (5 bases). Trimming left V 2 bases short and J 6 bases short, with 8 bases between. Germline values: CDR1 MNHNS, CDR2 SASEGT. The CDR3 runs 12 residues. CDR3 protein: CASSERQGEQYF. CDR3 DNA sequence: TGTGCCAGCAGTGAACGCCAGGGCGAGCAGTACTTC.

The chain uses TRBV2 and TRBJ2-1; D possibly corresponds to TRBD1 (6 bases). Germline CDR1 SNHLY, CDR2 FYNNEI. V lost 4 bases and J 1 base, leaving 14 bases between the germline ends. The CDR3 contains 16 residues. CDR3: CASSVNRVGSYNEQFF. CDR3 sequence (DNA): TGTGCCAGCAGTGTAAACAGGGTAGGTTCCTACAATGAGCAGTTCTTC.

The chain has TRBV7-3 and TRBJ1-4; D is undetermined. Germline V gene sequence: CDR1 SGHTA, CDR2 FQGTGA. This CDR3 is built from 15 residues. The V and J ends lost 5 bases and 3 bases respectively, with 13 bases between them. The CDR3 region is CASSPREGSNEKLFF. The CDR3 DNA reads TGTGCCAGCAGCCCCCGGGAGGGATCTAATGAAAAACTGTTTTTT.

This clone was detected a few times. The chain has TRBV10-1 and TRBJ2-3; D may be TRBD2 (6 bases). Trimming took 6 bases from V and 4 from J, leaving 14 bases between them. This CDR3 is 14 amino acids long. The germline V gene encodes CDR1 WNHNN and CDR2 SYGVQD (reference sequence). The CDR3 nucleotides are TGCGCCAGCAGAACAACTAGCCCACCAGATACGCAGTATTTT. Translation: CASRTTSPPDTQYF.